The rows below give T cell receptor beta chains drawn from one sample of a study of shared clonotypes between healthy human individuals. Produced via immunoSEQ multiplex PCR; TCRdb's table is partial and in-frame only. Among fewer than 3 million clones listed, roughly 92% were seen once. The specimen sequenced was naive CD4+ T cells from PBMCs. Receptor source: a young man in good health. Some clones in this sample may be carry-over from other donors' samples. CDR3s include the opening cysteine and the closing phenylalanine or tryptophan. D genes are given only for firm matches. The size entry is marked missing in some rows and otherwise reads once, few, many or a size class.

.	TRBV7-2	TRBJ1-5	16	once	CASSSGTGTFNQPQHF	TGTGCCAGCAGCTCCGGTACCGGGACATTCAATCAGCCCCAGCATTTT
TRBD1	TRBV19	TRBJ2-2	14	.	CASSRTGDTGELFF	TGTGCCAGTAGTCGGACAGGGGACACCGGGGAGCTGTTTTTT
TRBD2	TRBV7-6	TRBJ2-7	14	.	CASSRLAGFYEQYF	TGTGCCAGCAGCCGACTAGCGGGGTTCTACGAGCAGTACTTC
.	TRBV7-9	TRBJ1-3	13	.	CASSPGYIDTIYF	TGTGCCAGCAGCCCGGGTTACATCGACACCATATATTTT
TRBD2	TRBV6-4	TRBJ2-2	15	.	CASRRTSSYTGELFF	TGTGCCAGCAGAAGGACTAGCTCCTACACCGGGGAGCTGTTTTTT
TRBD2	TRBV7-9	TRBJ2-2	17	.	CASSSSGLAGSTGELFF	TGTGCCAGCAGCTCAAGCGGACTAGCGGGAAGCACCGGGGAGCTGTTTTTT
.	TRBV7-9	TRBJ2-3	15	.	CASSLIMAGTDTQYF	TGTGCCAGCAGCTTAATAATGGCGGGCACAGATACGCAGTATTTT
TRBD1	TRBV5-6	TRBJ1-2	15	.	CASSLSDRGAYGYTF	TGTGCCAGCAGCTTATCCGACAGGGGCGCCTATGGCTACACCTTC
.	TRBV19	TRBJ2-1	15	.	CASSPGTSSYNEQFF	TGTGCCAGTAGCCCCGGGACCAGCTCCTACAATGAGCAGTTCTTC
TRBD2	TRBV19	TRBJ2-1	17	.	CASKDGSIGGRRDEQFF	TGTGCCAGCAAGGACGGATCCATAGGCGGGAGGCGCGATGAGCAGTTCTTC
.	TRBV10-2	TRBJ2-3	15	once	CASSLDSSSTDTQYF	TGCGCCAGCAGTCTAGACAGTTCCAGCACAGATACGCAGTATTTT
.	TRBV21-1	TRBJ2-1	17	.	CASSPHTYGGVPNEQFF	TGTGCCAGCAGCCCCCACACCTATGGGGGGGTACCGAATGAGCAGTTCTTC
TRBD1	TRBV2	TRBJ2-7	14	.	CASSEQGAMGEQYF	TGTGCCAGCAGTGAGCAGGGGGCTATGGGAGAGCAGTACTTC
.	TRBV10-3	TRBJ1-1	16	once	CAISESGRAGYTEAFF	TGTGCCATCAGTGAGTCGGGAAGGGCGGGATACACTGAAGCTTTCTTT
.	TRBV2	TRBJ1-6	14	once	CASNRDGLGSPLHF	TGTGCCAGCAACCGGGACGGTCTTGGATCACCCCTCCACTTT
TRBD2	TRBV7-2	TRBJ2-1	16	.	CASSLVATSGYNEQFF	TGTGCCAGCAGCTTAGTTGCGACTAGCGGATACAATGAGCAGTTCTTC
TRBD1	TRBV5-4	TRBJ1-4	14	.	CASSSGTGDEKLFF	TGTGCCAGCAGCTCCGGGACAGGGGACGAAAAACTGTTTTTT
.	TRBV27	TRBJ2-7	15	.	CASSLSSGLYYEQYF	TGTGCCAGCAGTCTGTCCTCCGGACTATACTACGAGCAGTACTTC
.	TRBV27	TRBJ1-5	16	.	CASSFFGEGPNQPQHF	.
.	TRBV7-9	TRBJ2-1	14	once	CASSPHGTYNEQFF	TGTGCCAGCAGCCCTCACGGAACCTACAATGAGCAGTTCTTC
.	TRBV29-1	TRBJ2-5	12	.	CSVDRGGETQYF	TGCAGCGTTGACAGAGGGGGGGAGACCCAGTACTTC
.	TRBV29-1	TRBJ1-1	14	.	CSVVRSPSDTEAFF	TGCAGCGTTGTCAGGTCCCCGTCGGACACTGAAGCTTTCTTT
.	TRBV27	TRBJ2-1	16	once	CASSFPIGHSYNEQFF	TGTGCCAGCAGTTTCCCCATCGGACACTCCTACAATGAGCAGTTCTTC
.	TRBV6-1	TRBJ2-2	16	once	CASSEPAYKGTGELFF	TGTGCCAGCAGTGAACCTGCTTACAAGGGTACCGGGGAGCTGTTTTTT
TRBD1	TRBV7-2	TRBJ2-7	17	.	CASSSYGGQGKLYEQYF	TGTGCCAGCAGCTCATACGGGGGACAGGGGAAGCTCTACGAGCAGTACTTC
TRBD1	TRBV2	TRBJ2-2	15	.	CASSRDRAVPGELFF	TGTGCCAGCAGTCGGGACAGGGCAGTGCCCGGGGAGCTGTTTTTT
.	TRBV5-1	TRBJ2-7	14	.	CASSLGQGGDEQYF	TGCGCCAGCAGCTTGGGACAGGGAGGTGACGAGCAGTACTTC
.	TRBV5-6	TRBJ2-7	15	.	CASTSGQFVSYEQYF	TGTGCCAGCACCTCTGGACAGTTCGTCTCCTACGAGCAGTACTTC
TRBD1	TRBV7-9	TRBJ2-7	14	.	CASSNRDSAYEQYF	TGTGCCAGCAGTAACCGGGACAGCGCCTACGAGCAGTACTTC
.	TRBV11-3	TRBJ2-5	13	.	CASSLGPEETQYF	TGTGCCAGCAGCTTAGGGCCGGAGGAGACCCAGTACTTC
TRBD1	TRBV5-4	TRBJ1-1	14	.	CASSWRDRGFEAFF	TGTGCCAGCAGCTGGAGGGACAGGGGATTTGAAGCTTTCTTT
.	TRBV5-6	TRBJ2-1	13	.	CASSLISVHEQFF	TGTGCCAGCAGCTTAATTAGCGTTCATGAGCAGTTCTTC